This T cell receptor beta chain came from a study of technical replicates of blood from a few donors. Here immunoSEQ multiplex PCR was the method, and the copy in TCRdb shows in-frame clones only, minus some. This table holds tens of thousands of clones, 80% to 95% found once. Looked up from germline, CDR1 is MNHEY and CDR2 is SVGAGI. The CDR3 covers 12 residues. On this clone itself: Compared with germline, one end of the junction differs, possibly owing to a read error.

V usage is TRBV6-5 and J usage is TRBJ1-2, with 10 bases aligning to TRBD1. The sequenced sample was T cells isolated from PBMCs. The clonotype was recovered from a human donor in good health. DNA for the CDR3: TGTGCCAGCACTACATCCTCGGGACAGGGGAGTTTC. Protein product: CASTTSSGQGSF.